Only one count was recorded for the clone carrying this TCR beta chain. The repertoire was sequenced with immunoSEQ multiplex PCR; TCRdb's copy has only in-frame clones and lacks some. Among tens of thousands of clones, roughly 86% were seen once, and the ten largest hold roughly 5%. The data were obtained in a study of technical replicates of blood from four donors. The V segment lost 4 bases and the J segment 9 bases; nucleotides outside the gene matches: 9. The germline V gene encodes CDR1 SGDLS and CDR2 YYNGEE. The CDR3 is 14 amino acids. Sequencing was done on a sample of PBMCs. The sequence derives from a human donor in good health. Some clones in this sample may be carry-over from other donors' samples. The rearrangement uses TRBV9 and TRBJ2-1; 8 positions match TRBD2. The CDR3 loop is CASSRAGGGLEQFF. The CDR3 DNA sequence: TGTGCCAGCAGCAGAGCGGGCGGGGGGCTTGAGCAGTTCTTC.